The 19 T cell receptor beta chains reported below all come from one sample, sequenced in a study of CD8+CD57+ T cells in acquired aplastic anemia. Patients sequenced had flow cytometry evidence of CD8+CD57+ cell expansion. TCR beta VDJ and CDR3 were profiled, and genomic DNA was the template. TCRdb recomputed calls from the reads with MiXCR, one row per CDR3 protein. Found here are 130,000 or so distinct CDR3 sequences, approximately 41% of them singletons; the top ten hold over 2%. Sequencing was performed on sorted CD4+, CD8+, or CD8+CD57+ T cells (not recorded which) from PBMCs. Receptors were obtained from a human donor with aplastic anemia.

This clonotype was found a few times. The chain links TRBV18 to TRBJ2-1, with TRBD2 identical over 8 bases. The CDR3 sequence is 19 residues long. V was clipped by 0 bases and J by 4 bases; unmatched bases: 14. The germline gives CDR1 KGHSH, CDR2 LQKENI. The CDR3 reads CASSPPMGLAGRLYNEQFF. The CDR3 DNA reads as TGTGCCAGCTCACCACCTATGGGGCTAGCGGGTAGGCTTTACAATGAGCAGTTCTTC.

Turning to this clonotype: A read error may account for a junction end that differs from germline. This chain's CDR3 is CSVEDSGRGAEASF. CDR3 nucleotide sequence: TGCAGCGTTGAAGATTCGGGGCGCGGGGCTGAAGCCTCCTTT. The chain couples TRBV29-1 to TRBJ1-1; tentatively, D is TRBD1 (5 bases). The CDR3 runs 14 residues. Germline CDR1 reads SQVTM; CDR2 reads ANQGSEA.

The sample holds a few counts of this clonotype. This sequence may be a read error, since a much larger clone differs from it by one base. The V call is TRBV4-1, the J call TRBJ2-3; no clear D. V was cut by 0 bases and J by 4 bases, with 5 bases left in between. CDR1 and CDR2 (germline): MGHRA, YSYEKL. This CDR3 spans 13 amino acids. CDR3 loop: CASSQDSSDTQYF. The CDR3 nucleotides read TGCGCCAGCAGCCAAGATTCTTCAGATACGCAGTATTTT.

This clonotype came up once. V gene TRBV20-1 combines with J gene TRBJ1-5; 7 bases match TRBD1. The CDR3 covers 13 residues. Looked up from germline, CDR1 is DFQATT and CDR2 is SNEGSKA (reference sequence). This CDR3 reads CSGTENSNQPQHF. The CDR3 coding sequence is TGCAGCGGGACAGAGAATAGCAATCAGCCCCAGCATTTT.

V is TRBV4-3 and J is TRBJ2-5, with TRBD2 identical over 13 bases. Germline CDR1 reads LGHNA; CDR2 reads YSLEER. This CDR3 has 15 residues. Trimming removed 4 bases from V and 5 bases from J; junction bases left unmatched: 4. DNA of the CDR3: TGCGCCAGCAGCCGGGGACTAGCGGGGTCGGAGACCCAGTACTTC. It is translated as CASSRGLAGSETQYF.

The gene calls are TRBV24-1 and TRBJ2-5; TRBD2 is a possible D gene (5 bases). Per germline, CDR1 KGHDR and CDR2 SFDVKD. CDR3 length equals 14 residues. V lost 5 bases and J 3 bases, leaving 12 bases between the germline ends. CDR3 nucleotides: TGTGCCACCAGTGCTAATGGGAGAGAAGAGACCCAGTACTTC. Its translation: CATSANGREETQYF.

This clonotype was detected ten times or more. The chain recombines TRBV5-1 with TRBJ2-3; possibly TRBD1 for D (6 bases). V lost 0 bases and J 0 bases, leaving 11 bases between the germline ends. Germline CDR1 and CDR2: SGHRS and YFSETQ. CDR3 length: 16 amino acids. DNA for the CDR3: TGCGCCAGCAGCTTGGGGGGGCGCGGGAGCACAGATACGCAGTATTTT. It codes for CASSLGGRGSTDTQYF.

This clonotype was seen a few times. One base away lies a much larger clone, so this may be a sequencing read error. The rearrangement joins TRBV14 to TRBJ1-2; D is perhaps TRBD1 (6 bases). V lost 0 bases, J lost 7 bases, and 18 bases lay in between. Germline CDR1 and CDR2: SGHDN and FVKESK. The CDR3 runs 16 residues. For the CDR3, the DNA is TGTGCCAGCAGCCAAGATAGGGGGGGGCGAGTTGGTGGCTACACCTTC. Its protein is CASSQDRGGRVGGYTF. Based on the CDR3 plus reference TRBV14 and TRBJ1-2, the full variable domain is EAGVTQFPSHSVIEKGQTVTLRCDPISGHDNLYWYRRVMGKEIKFLLHFVKESKQDESGMPNNRFLAERTGGTYSTLKVQPAELEDSGVYFCASSQDRGGRVGGYTFGSGTRLTVV.

The chain is built from TRBV25-1 and TRBJ2-1, with D perhaps TRBD1 or TRBD2 (5 bases each). The CDR3 totals 13 residues. Trimming removed 8 bases from V and 0 bases from J, with 8 bases in between. Germline V gene lookup returns CDR1 MGHDK and CDR2 SYGVNS. This CDR3 reads CASGGYSYNEQFF. CDR3 bases: TGTGCCAGCGGGGGATACTCCTACAATGAGCAGTTCTTC.

This sequence joins TRBV2 and TRBJ2-7; no firm D call. V gave up 2 bases and J gave up 7 bases, with 12 bases separating them. The CDR3 consists of 13 residues. CDR1 SNHLY and CDR2 FYNNEI come from the germline V gene. Here the CDR3 reads CASSELISREQYF. In DNA form, the CDR3 reads TGTGCCAGCAGTGAACTAATAAGCAGGGAGCAGTACTTC.

In this sample, this clonotype turned up many times. J is TRBJ1-6 and V is TRBV20-1, with TRBD1 matching over 7 bases. Germline-derived CDR1 and CDR2 are DFQATT and SNEGSKA (reference sequence). The V segment lost 5 bases and the J segment 3 bases; nucleotides outside the gene matches: 4. This CDR3 is built from 14 residues. In nucleotides, the CDR3 is TGCAGTGCTCCTGCAGGGGGCTATAATTCACCCCTCCACTTT. Amino acid sequence: CSAPAGGYNSPLHF.

This chain links TRBV7-2 with TRBJ1-1; TRBD1 is a possible D gene (5 bases). This CDR3 region has 13 residues. Germline V gives CDR1 SGHTA, CDR2 FQGNSA. Deletions cut 10 bases from V and 1 base from J, with 13 bases between. CDR3 DNA: TGTGCCATGGGGACGCGGCAGAACACTGAAGCTTTCTTT. This sequence encodes CAMGTRQNTEAFF.

Details on this clonotype: A much larger clone is a single base away; this may be a read error. No conserved phenylalanine or tryptophan is present at the end of the CDR3, so a read error is the likely explanation. The chain is built from TRBV20-1 and TRBJ1-1; 7 nucleotides match TRBD1. Looked up from germline, CDR1 is DFQATT and CDR2 is SNEGSKA (reference sequence). The CDR3 contains 16 residues. In DNA, the CDR3 is TGCAGTGCGAGAGGTACGGGGCTCAGGGGGAGCACTGAAGCTTTCTAT. Amino acid sequence: CSARGTGLRGSTEAFY.

CDR3 sequence: CSIDSTGGTMCEQYV. The CDR3 DNA reads as TGCAGCATCGATTCGACAGGGGGCACCATGTGTGAGCAGTACGTC. V usage is TRBV29-1 and J usage is TRBJ2-7; 10 bases align to TRBD1. V trimming: 8 bases; J trimming: 7 bases; junction bases outside the gene matches: 17. The length of the CDR3 is 15 residues. Germline CDR1 reads SQVTM; CDR2 reads ANQGSEA.

Points on this clonotype: The CDR3 end shows no conserved phenylalanine or tryptophan, and so a read error is likely. The V call is TRBV7-2, the J call TRBJ2-7; possible D gene TRBD2, 5 bases. CDR1 and CDR2 (germline): SGHTA, FQGNSA. Trimming shortened V by 3 bases and J by 2 bases, and 8 bases separated the two germline ends. The CDR3 covers 13 residues. Here the CDR3 DNA reads TGTGCCAGCAGCTTGGACTCGGCCTACGAGCAGTACTAC. This codes for CASSLDSAYEQYY.

V usage is TRBV24-1 and J usage is TRBJ1-6; D is possibly TRBD1 (6 bases). Germline V gives CDR1 KGHDR, CDR2 SFDVKD. V lost 4 bases to trimming and J lost 6 bases, with 12 bases between them. CDR3 size: 15 residues. The CDR3 DNA reads as TGTGCCACCAGTGAGCCAGGGGTAGGTAATTCACCCCTCCACTTT. Translating gives CATSEPGVGNSPLHF.

V usage is TRBV7-2 and J usage is TRBJ2-7; 9 bases are a match to TRBD1. The junction had 5 bases not matched to a gene; V was cut back by 0 bases and J by 5 bases. Germline CDR1 reads SGHTA; CDR2 reads FQGNSA. This CDR3 has 15 amino acids. As DNA, the CDR3 is TGTGCCAGCAGCTTAGCGTTGGGGACAGGGAACGAGCAGTACTTC. Its protein is CASSLALGTGNEQYF.

A note on this clonotype: Possible read error: a much larger clone is one base away. The gene calls are TRBV6-1 and TRBJ1-5; D call uncertain. Per germline, CDR1 MNHNS and CDR2 SASEGT. The CDR3 extends over 12 amino acids. V lost 4 bases, J lost 5 bases, and 6 bases lay in between. The chain's CDR3 is CASSVSDQPQHF. The CDR3 region has the DNA TGTGCCAGCAGTGTAAGCGATCAGCCCCAGCATTTT.

This clonotype has only a few counts. The chain recombines TRBV10-3 with TRBJ2-7; weak D call: TRBD1 (6 bases). The CDR3 has 13 residues. The ends were cut back, 3 bases at V and 5 bases at J, with 11 bases in the middle. From germline, CDR1 is ENHRY and CDR2 SYGVKD. The CDR3 protein is CAISEGQFDEQYF. CDR3 nucleotide sequence: TGTGCCATCAGTGAAGGACAGTTCGACGAGCAGTACTTC.